The 17 T cell receptor beta chains below all came from one sample that was sequenced in a study of T-cell memory formation after mild COVID-19. TCRdb reanalysed the 5' RACE reads using MiXCR and keeps one entry per CDR3 protein. The repertoire consists of nearly 350,000 distinct CDR3 sequences, with roughly 13% occurring once and the leading ten covering about 22%. The sequencing sample was made of PBMCs or a T cell subset sorted from them (not recorded which). All receptors derive from a man aged 18 to 30 who had mild COVID-19 (a few samples of this study predate the infection). Cell type and time point are not known.

This clonotype was recorded at least ten times. V usage is TRBV5-1 and J usage is TRBJ1-1; D call uncertain. Between the trimmed V and J ends, which lost 3 bases and 1 base, there was a span of 7 bases. The germline gives CDR1 SGHRS, CDR2 YFSETQ. CDR3 length equals 13 residues. The DNA of the CDR3 is TGCGCCAGCAGCTCCGCGAGGAACACTGAAGCTTTCTTT. Residues: CASSSARNTEAFF.

This clonotype occurred a few times. The gene calls are TRBV11-2 and TRBJ1-1; D gene unclear. Germline values: CDR1 SGHAT, CDR2 FQNNGV. This CDR3 has 17 residues. The V gene lost 1 base and the J gene lost 1 base, with 16 bases spanning the gap. The CDR3 is CASSLGGSGFANTEAFF. The CDR3 region has the DNA TGTGCCAGCAGCTTAGGAGGGAGTGGATTCGCGAACACTGAAGCTTTCTTT.

V is TRBV20-1 and J is TRBJ2-5; D gene ambiguous. CDR1 and CDR2 (germline): DFQATT, SNEGSKA (reference sequence). Trimming took off 0 bases at V and 5 bases at J, with 13 bases between the two ends. The CDR3 has 14 residues. The DNA of the CDR3 is TGCAGTGCTAGAGATTCCCTCGAACAGGAGACCCAGTACTTC. Its translation is CSARDSLEQETQYF.

This clonotype was counted many times. The rearrangement joins TRBV7-2 to TRBJ1-5, with TRBD1 identical over 7 bases. CDR3 length: 17 amino acids. In germline, CDR1 is SGHTA, CDR2 FQGNSA. Trimming removed 1 base from V and 0 bases from J; junction bases left unmatched: 6. Here the CDR3 reads CASSLVEGAYSNQPQHF. The DNA of the CDR3 is TGTGCCAGCAGCTTAGTCGAGGGGGCTTATAGCAATCAGCCCCAGCATTTT.

This clonotype was seen a few times. The chain carries TRBV28 and TRBJ2-7, with D uncertain. The germline V gene has CDR1 MDHEN and CDR2 SYDVKM. The CDR3 spans 11 residues. V was cut by 3 bases and J by 4 bases, with 4 bases left in between. CDR3 nucleotide sequence: TGTGCCAGCAGTTTTAAATACGAGCAGTACGTC. It specifies CASSFKYEQYV.

This chain links TRBV5-1 with TRBJ1-1; D gene unclear. V shed 4 bases and J shed 1 base, with 5 bases lying between them. The CDR3 spans 12 residues. Per germline, CDR1 SGHRS and CDR2 YFSETQ. The CDR3 DNA reads TGCGCCAGCAGCAATGGGAACACTGAAGCTTTCTTT. Translated, it gives CASSNGNTEAFF. Full variable domain (rest looked up from reference TRBV5-1 and TRBJ1-1): KAGVTQTPRYLIKTRGQQVTLSCSPISGHRSVSWYQQTPGQGLQFLFEYFSETQRNKGNFPGRFSGRQFSNSRSEMNVSTLELGDSALYLCASSNGNTEAFFGQGTRLTVV.

This clonotype was seen more than once but under ten times. The V call is TRBV5-1, the J call TRBJ2-3, with D possibly being TRBD1 (6 bases). CDR3 length: 15 residues. V was trimmed by 4 bases and J by 1 base, leaving 13 bases between them. Germline lookup yields CDR1 SGHRS and CDR2 YFSETQ. DNA for the CDR3: TGCGCCAGCAGCAAAAGGACAGCACGCACAGATACGCAGTATTTT. Residues: CASSKRTARTDTQYF. Full variable domain (remainder filled in from reference TRBV5-1 and TRBJ2-3): KAGVTQTPRYLIKTRGQQVTLSCSPISGHRSVSWYQQTPGQGLQFLFEYFSETQRNKGNFPGRFSGRQFSNSRSEMNVSTLELGDSALYLCASSKRTARTDTQYFGPGTRLTVL.

This clonotype was counted between two and nine times. J is TRBJ1-1 and V is TRBV5-5; D uncertain. This CDR3 region has 14 residues. V was pared by 1 base and J by 1 base, with 8 bases between. CDR1 is SGHKS and CDR2 is YYEKEE in the germline V gene (reference sequence). The CDR3 coding sequence is TGTGCCAGCAGCTTGTCTCCGGCGAACACTGAAGCTTTCTTT. Protein: CASSLSPANTEAFF.

In this sample, this clonotype turned up a few times. V usage is TRBV7-8 and J usage is TRBJ1-1; no clear D gene. The V gene's germline CDR1 is SGHVS and CDR2 FQNEAQ. The CDR3 has 14 amino acids. V shed 5 bases and J shed 1 base, with 11 bases lying between them. CDR3 DNA: TGTGCCAGCAGCCCTGGACTCTGGAACACTGAAGCTTTCTTT. Amino acid sequence: CASSPGLWNTEAFF.

The CDR3 nucleotides are TGTGCCAGCAGCCCCGACAGGGAGGACACCATATATTTT. It translates to CASSPDREDTIYF. The chain employs TRBV11-3 and TRBJ1-3, with 7 bases fitting TRBD1. Germline CDR1 reads SGHNT; CDR2 reads YENEEA. The J segment lost 8 bases and the V segment lost 5 bases, leaving 6 bases of the junction unmatched. CDR3 length: 13 amino acids. The full variable domain, rest sourced from reference TRBV11-3 and TRBJ1-3, is EAGVVQSPRYKIIEKKQPVAFWCNPISGHNTLYWYLQNLGQGPELLIRYENEEAVDDSQLPKDRFSAERLKGVDSTLKIQPAELGDSAVYLCASSPDREDTIYFGEGSWLTVV.

This clonotype was observed a handful of times. The V gene is TRBV6-1, the J gene TRBJ2-7; 7 positions agree with TRBD1. V was pared by 5 bases and J by 2 bases, with 6 bases of the junction left unmatched. The CDR3 extends over 14 amino acids. Germline-derived CDR1 and CDR2 are MNHNS and SASEGT. The CDR3 bases are TGTGCCAGCAGTAAGCACAGGGGACCCTACGAGCAGTACTTC. Protein sequence: CASSKHRGPYEQYF.

V usage is TRBV4-1 and J usage is TRBJ1-1; D gene uncertain. The V gene's germline CDR1 is MGHRA and CDR2 YSYEKL. V gave up 1 base and J gave up 0 bases, with 18 bases separating them. The CDR3 has 18 amino acids. The CDR3: CASSQGSTGTSMNTEAFF. DNA of the CDR3: TGCGCCAGCAGCCAAGGGTCCACGGGCACTTCTATGAACACTGAAGCTTTCTTT.

J is TRBJ2-2 and V is TRBV6-5; weak D call: TRBD1 (5 bases). Looked up from germline, CDR1 is MNHEY and CDR2 is SVGAGI. The length of the CDR3 is 14 residues. Trimming cost V 6 bases and J 2 bases, with 10 bases left between them. The CDR3, as DNA: TGTGCCAGCAGCAGAGACAGCAACACCGGGGAGCTGTTTTTT. This sequence encodes CASSRDSNTGELFF.

This clonotype was counted at least ten times. The chain couples TRBV5-6 to TRBJ2-3, with 7 positions matching TRBD2. Losses at the gene ends were 5 bases for V and 5 bases for J; bases not matched to a gene: 14. CDR1 and CDR2 from the germline V gene are SGHDT and YYEEEE. The CDR3 sequence is 16 residues long. Here the CDR3 reads CASRSDLGTMLDTQYF. In DNA form, the CDR3 reads TGTGCCAGCAGATCCGATCTGGGGACTATGTTAGATACGCAGTATTTT.

This chain uses TRBV2 with TRBJ1-1; unclear D gene. Germline V CDR1 and CDR2: SNHLY, FYNNEI. The V and J ends lost 3 bases and 0 bases respectively, with 8 bases between them. CDR3 length: 14 amino acids. CDR3 protein: CASSDISLNTEAFF. For the CDR3, the DNA is TGTGCCAGCAGTGATATCAGCTTGAACACTGAAGCTTTCTTT.

Only a few counts were recorded for this clonotype. The chain combines TRBV20-1 with TRBJ1-5; 8 nucleotides agree with TRBD1. This CDR3 spans 15 amino acids. The trim removed 0 bases at V and 5 bases at J, leaving 6 bases unmatched. The germline V gene encodes CDR1 DFQATT and CDR2 SNEGSKA (reference sequence). The CDR3 sequence is CSARDATGDHQPQHF. DNA of the CDR3: TGCAGTGCTAGAGATGCGACAGGGGATCATCAGCCCCAGCATTTT.

The chain joins TRBV4-3 to TRBJ2-3; D call uncertain. This CDR3 spans 17 amino acids. Trimming cost V 0 bases and J 1 base, with 14 bases left between them. CDR1 and CDR2 (germline): LGHNA, YSLEER. The CDR3 DNA reads TGCGCCAGCAGCCAAGATCGGGTACAGCCCGGCACAGATACGCAGTATTTT. This sequence encodes CASSQDRVQPGTDTQYF.